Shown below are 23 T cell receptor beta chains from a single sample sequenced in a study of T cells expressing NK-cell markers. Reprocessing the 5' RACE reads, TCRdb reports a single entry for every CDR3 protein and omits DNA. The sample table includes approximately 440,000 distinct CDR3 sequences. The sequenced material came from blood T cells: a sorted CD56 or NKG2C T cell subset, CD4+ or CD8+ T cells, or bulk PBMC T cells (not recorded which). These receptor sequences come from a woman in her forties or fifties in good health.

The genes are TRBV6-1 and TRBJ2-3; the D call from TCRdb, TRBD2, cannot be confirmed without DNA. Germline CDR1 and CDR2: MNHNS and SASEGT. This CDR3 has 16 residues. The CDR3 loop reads CASTPLSGGITDTQYF.

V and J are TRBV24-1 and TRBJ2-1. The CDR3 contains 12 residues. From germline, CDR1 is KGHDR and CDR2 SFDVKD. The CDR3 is CATGGVSNEQFF.

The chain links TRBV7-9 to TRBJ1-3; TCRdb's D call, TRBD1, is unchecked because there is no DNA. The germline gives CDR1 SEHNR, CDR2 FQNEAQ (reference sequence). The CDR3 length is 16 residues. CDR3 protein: CASRTGRPGSGNTIYF.

The CDR3 protein is CASSYLQTGRTGELFF. The gene calls are TRBV6-5 and TRBJ2-2; the TCRdb D gene call, TRBD1, has no DNA to confirm it. CDR1 is MNHEY and CDR2 is SVGAGI in the germline V gene. The CDR3 totals 16 residues.

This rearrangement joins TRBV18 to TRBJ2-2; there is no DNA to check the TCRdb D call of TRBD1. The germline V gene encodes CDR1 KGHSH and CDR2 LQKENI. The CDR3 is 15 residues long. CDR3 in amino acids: CASSPRTPPTGELFF.

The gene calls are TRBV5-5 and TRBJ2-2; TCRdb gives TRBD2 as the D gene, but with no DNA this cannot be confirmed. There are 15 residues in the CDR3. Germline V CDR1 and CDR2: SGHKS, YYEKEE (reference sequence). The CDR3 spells CASSFLADNTGELFF.

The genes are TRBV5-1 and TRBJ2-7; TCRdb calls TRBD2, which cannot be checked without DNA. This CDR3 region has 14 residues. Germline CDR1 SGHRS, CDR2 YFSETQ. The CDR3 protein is CASSPGTSGSRDYF.

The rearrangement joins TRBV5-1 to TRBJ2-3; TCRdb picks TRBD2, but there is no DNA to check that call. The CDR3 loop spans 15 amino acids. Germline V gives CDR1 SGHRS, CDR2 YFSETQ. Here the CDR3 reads CASSLRGLAADTQYF.

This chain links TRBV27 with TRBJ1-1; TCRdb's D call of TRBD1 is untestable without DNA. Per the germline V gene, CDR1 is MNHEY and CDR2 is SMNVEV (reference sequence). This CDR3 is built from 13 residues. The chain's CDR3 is CASSFQGHTEAFF.

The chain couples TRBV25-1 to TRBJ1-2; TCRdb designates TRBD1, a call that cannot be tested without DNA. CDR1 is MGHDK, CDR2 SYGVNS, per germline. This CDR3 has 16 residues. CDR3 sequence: CASARTGGAANYGYTF.

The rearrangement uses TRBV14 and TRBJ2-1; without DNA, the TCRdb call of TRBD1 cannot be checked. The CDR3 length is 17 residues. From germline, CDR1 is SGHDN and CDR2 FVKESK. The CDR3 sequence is CASSHPGVARTYNEQFF.

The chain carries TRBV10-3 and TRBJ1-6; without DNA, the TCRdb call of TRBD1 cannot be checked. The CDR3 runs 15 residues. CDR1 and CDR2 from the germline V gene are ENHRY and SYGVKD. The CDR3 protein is CAIRTGEALNSPLHF.

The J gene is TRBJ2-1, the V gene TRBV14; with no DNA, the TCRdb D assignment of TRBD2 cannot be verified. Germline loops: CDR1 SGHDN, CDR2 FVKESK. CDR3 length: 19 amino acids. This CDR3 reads CASSQVPHLLAGKGDEQFF.

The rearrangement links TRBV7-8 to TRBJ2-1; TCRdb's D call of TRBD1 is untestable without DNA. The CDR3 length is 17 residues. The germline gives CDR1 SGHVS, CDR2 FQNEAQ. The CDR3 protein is CASSLVQHPGRFNEQFF.

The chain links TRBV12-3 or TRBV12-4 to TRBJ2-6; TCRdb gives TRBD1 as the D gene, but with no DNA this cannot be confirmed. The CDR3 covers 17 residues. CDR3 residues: CASRGQSPSSGANVLTF.

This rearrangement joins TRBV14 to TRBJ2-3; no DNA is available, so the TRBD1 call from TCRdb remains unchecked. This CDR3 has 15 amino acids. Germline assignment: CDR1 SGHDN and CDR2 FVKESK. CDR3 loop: CASSPLQGYADTQYF.

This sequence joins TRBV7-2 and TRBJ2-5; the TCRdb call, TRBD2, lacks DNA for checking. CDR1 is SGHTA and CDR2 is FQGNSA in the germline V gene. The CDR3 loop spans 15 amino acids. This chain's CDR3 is CASSTVGLEQETQYF. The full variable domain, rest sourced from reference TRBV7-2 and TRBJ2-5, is GAGVSQSPSNKVTEKGKDVELRCDPISGHTALYWYRQSLGQGLEFLIYFQGNSAPDKSGLPSDRFSAERTGGSVSTLTIQRTQQEDSAVYLCASSTVGLEQETQYFGPGTRLLVL.

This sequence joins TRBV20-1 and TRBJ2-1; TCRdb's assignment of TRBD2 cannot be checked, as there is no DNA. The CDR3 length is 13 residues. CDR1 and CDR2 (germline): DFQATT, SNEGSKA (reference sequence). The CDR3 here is CSASQLLANEQFF.

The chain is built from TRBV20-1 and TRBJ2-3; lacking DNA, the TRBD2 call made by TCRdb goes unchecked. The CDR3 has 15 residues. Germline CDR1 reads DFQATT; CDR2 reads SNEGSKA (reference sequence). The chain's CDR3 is CSAISQRDGTDTQYF.

CDR3: CASTRDHGLPQHF. The chain combines TRBV7-2 with TRBJ1-5. The CDR3 sequence is 13 residues long. Germline V gene sequence: CDR1 SGHTA, CDR2 FQGNSA.

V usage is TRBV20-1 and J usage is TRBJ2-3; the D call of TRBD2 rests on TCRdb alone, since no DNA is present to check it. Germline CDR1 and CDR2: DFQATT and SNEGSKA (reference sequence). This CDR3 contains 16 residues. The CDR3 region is CSARDLGGWGADTQYF.

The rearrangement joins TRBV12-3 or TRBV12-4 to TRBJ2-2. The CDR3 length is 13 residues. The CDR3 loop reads CASRRLTTGELFF.

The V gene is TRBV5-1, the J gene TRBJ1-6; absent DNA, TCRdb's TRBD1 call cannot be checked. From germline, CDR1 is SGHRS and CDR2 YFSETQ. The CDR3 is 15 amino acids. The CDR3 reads CASSLGDTNNSPLHF.